The rows below give T cell receptor beta chains drawn from one sample of a study of cytomegalovirus exposure and HLA in healthy donors. Profiled with immunoSEQ multiplex PCR; TCRdb holds only in-frame clones, not every one. The sample has some 240,000 clones; about 72% are singletons. Input material: PBMCs. These receptors all stem from a male donor in good health and CMV-seronegative. The CDR3 runs from the conserved cysteine through the conserved F or W. The order of the fields is CDR3 DNA, CDR3 protein, clone size, D gene, V gene, J gene. D genes are given only for firm matches. The size entry is marked missing in some rows and otherwise reads once, few, many or a size class.

CDR3 DNA: TGTGCCAGCAGTTTAGCGGCCCCCTACGAGCAGTACTTC; CDR3 protein: CASSLAAPYEQYF; clone size: .; D gene: .; V gene: TRBV27; J gene: TRBJ2-7
CDR3 DNA: TGTGCCAGCAGTTCCACCGGGACAACCGAGCAGTACTTC; CDR3 protein: CASSSTGTTEQYF; clone size: .; D gene: .; V gene: TRBV6-1; J gene: TRBJ2-7
CDR3 DNA: TGTGCCAGCAGGCTAGGAGGGTCGGACACCGGGGAGCTGTTTTTT; CDR3 protein: CASRLGGSDTGELFF; clone size: .; D gene: .; V gene: TRBV9; J gene: TRBJ2-2
CDR3 DNA: TGCGCCAGCAGTCATCGGCAGACTAGCGTCGCAGATACGCAGTATTTT; CDR3 protein: CASSHRQTSVADTQYF; clone size: .; D gene: TRBD2; V gene: TRBV23-1; J gene: TRBJ2-3
CDR3 DNA: TGCGCCAGCAGCACCACACAGGTGAACACTGAAGCTTTCTTT; CDR3 protein: CASSTTQVNTEAFF; clone size: few; D gene: .; V gene: TRBV5-1; J gene: TRBJ1-1
CDR3 DNA: TGTGCCAGCAGTTTATCGGGCGGACCCTCGGGGGAGCAGTACTTC; CDR3 protein: CASSLSGGPSGEQYF; clone size: .; D gene: .; V gene: TRBV27; J gene: TRBJ2-7
CDR3 DNA: TGTGCCAGCAGCTTAGCCCTAGCTAGCGGGAGCGGCACAGATACGCAGTATTTT; CDR3 protein: CASSLALASGSGTDTQYF; clone size: .; D gene: TRBD2; V gene: TRBV7-9; J gene: TRBJ2-3
CDR3 DNA: TGTGCCAGCAGCTTAACATCAGGGTCTAATGAAAAACTGTTTTTT; CDR3 protein: CASSLTSGSNEKLFF; clone size: once; D gene: .; V gene: TRBV7-9; J gene: TRBJ1-4
CDR3 DNA: TGTGCCACCAGCAGAGCCCGGACTAGGTCTAATCCAGGCGAGCAGTACTTC; CDR3 protein: CATSRARTRSNPGEQYF; clone size: .; D gene: TRBD2; V gene: TRBV15; J gene: TRBJ2-7
CDR3 DNA: TGTGCCAGCAGCCAAGAATTCAGGGGGCGCACAGATACGCAGTATTTT; CDR3 protein: CASSQEFRGRTDTQYF; clone size: .; D gene: TRBD1; V gene: TRBV4-2; J gene: TRBJ2-3
CDR3 DNA: TGTGCCACCAGACTAGGTGGGAATTCACCCCTCCACTTT; CDR3 protein: CATRLGGNSPLHF; clone size: once; D gene: .; V gene: TRBV25-1; J gene: TRBJ1-6
CDR3 DNA: TGCGCCAGCAGTCAATCGTTGGCAGGTACCTTTTCTGCAACTAATGAAAAACTGTTTTTT; CDR3 protein: CASSQSLAGTFSATNEKLFF; clone size: once; D gene: .; V gene: TRBV23-1; J gene: TRBJ1-4
CDR3 DNA: TGCGCCAGCAGCTCCGGACAGGGGCCGGTCGGGGAGCTGTTTTTT; CDR3 protein: CASSSGQGPVGELFF; clone size: few; D gene: TRBD1; V gene: TRBV4-1; J gene: TRBJ2-2
CDR3 DNA: TGTGCCAGCAGCGTAGTTGGAGGTAACACCGGGGAGCTGTTTTTT; CDR3 protein: CASSVVGGNTGELFF; clone size: .; D gene: .; V gene: TRBV9; J gene: TRBJ2-2
CDR3 DNA: TGTGCCAGCAGTTACCTAGGGGGGGCAGTTACCACTGAAGCTTTCTTT; CDR3 protein: CASSYLGGAVTTEAFF; clone size: few; D gene: .; V gene: TRBV6-5; J gene: TRBJ1-1
CDR3 DNA: TGTGCCAGCAGCTTAGAGACAGGGGTGGGGAACACTGAAGCTTTCTTT; CDR3 protein: CASSLETGVGNTEAFF; clone size: .; D gene: TRBD1; V gene: TRBV7-2; J gene: TRBJ1-1
CDR3 DNA: TGTGCCAGCAGCTTAAATTCCGGGCGGGACTACAATGAGCAGTTCTTC; CDR3 protein: CASSLNSGRDYNEQFF; clone size: .; D gene: .; V gene: TRBV7-6; J gene: TRBJ2-1